Presented here are 21 T cell receptor beta chains from one specimen sequenced in a study of identical twins. One entry per CDR3 protein, called by TCRdb with MiXCR from the 5' RACE reads. The data show approximately 1.8 million distinct CDR3 sequences, under 35% seen once. The sequenced material came from cord blood. All receptors come from a newborn girl in good health.

The chain carries TRBV11-2 and TRBJ2-1; D is unclear. This CDR3 is built from 14 residues. Trimming pared 5 bases from V and 10 bases from J, leaving 18 bases between. Germline V CDR1 and CDR2: SGHAT, FQNNGV. The CDR3 is CASSTFGRSHEQFF. CDR3 DNA: TGTGCCAGCAGCACATTCGGACGGTCCCACGAGCAGTTCTTC. Based on the CDR3 plus reference TRBV11-2 and TRBJ2-1, the full variable domain is EAGVAQSPRYKIIEKRQSVAFWCNPISGHATLYWYQQILGQGPKLLIQFQNNGVVDDSQLPKDRFSAERLKGVDSTLKIQPAKLEDSAVYLCASSTFGRSHEQFFGPGTRLTVL.

The V and J genes are TRBV20-1 and TRBJ2-5; D assignment may be TRBD1 or TRBD2 (5 bases each). This CDR3 comprises 12 residues. With 6 bases removed from V and 4 bases from J, the gap between germline ends came to 12 bases. Germline V CDR1 and CDR2: DFQATT, SNEGSKA (reference sequence). In nucleotides, the CDR3 is TGCAGTGCCAAAAAGGGACCAGAGACCCAGTACTTC. Its translation: CSAKKGPETQYF.

The rearrangement links TRBV7-2 to TRBJ2-5; 8 positions match TRBD1. Germline CDR1 reads SGHTA; CDR2 reads FQGNSA. The trim removed 5 bases at V and 5 bases at J, leaving 7 bases unmatched. The CDR3 totals 14 residues. The CDR3 nucleotides read TGTGCCAGCAGCCGCAGACAGGGGTGGGAGACCCAGTACTTC. This codes for CASSRRQGWETQYF.

This chain joins TRBV2 and TRBJ1-2; weak D call: TRBD1 (5 bases). In germline, CDR1 is SNHLY, CDR2 FYNNEI. With 9 bases removed from V and 6 bases from J, the gap between germline ends came to 11 bases. The CDR3 runs 11 residues. CDR3 coding DNA: TGTGCCAGGGGGGAGGGAGATGGCTACACCTTC. This sequence encodes CARGEGDGYTF.

The gene calls are TRBV3-1 and TRBJ2-4, with 12 bases lining up with TRBD2. The CDR3 runs 17 residues. V lost 2 bases to trimming and J lost 6 bases; unmatched junction nucleotides: 8. Germline V gene lookup returns CDR1 LGHDT and CDR2 YNNKEL (reference sequence). In nucleotides, the CDR3 is TGTGCCAGCAGCCAACCCAAGACTAGCGGGGGCCCAAACATTCAGTACTTC. Protein sequence: CASSQPKTSGGPNIQYF. The full variable domain, in which reference TRBV3-1 and TRBJ2-4 provide the parts outside the CDR3, is DTAVSQTPKYLVTQMGNDKSIKCEQNLGHDTMYWYKQDSKKFLKIMFSYNNKELIINETVPNRFSPKSPDKAHLNLHINSLELGDSAVYFCASSQPKTSGGPNIQYFGAGTRLSVL.

The V and J genes are TRBV19 and TRBJ2-2; 7 bases map to TRBD1. The J segment lost 3 bases and the V segment lost 1 base, leaving 8 bases of the junction unmatched. CDR3 size: 17 residues. CDR1 and CDR2 (germline): LNHDA, SQIVND (reference sequence). The chain's CDR3 is CASSIAPTTGHTGELFF. CDR3 coding DNA: TGTGCCAGTAGTATAGCGCCAACGACAGGGCACACCGGGGAGCTGTTTTTT.

The J gene is TRBJ2-5, the V gene TRBV11-2; D is possibly TRBD2 (5 bases). V shed 5 bases and J shed 4 bases, with 14 bases lying between them. CDR1 is SGHAT, CDR2 FQNNGV, per germline. This CDR3 is built from 14 residues. The CDR3 reads CASSKVGVGETQYF. The CDR3 nucleotides are TGTGCCAGCAGCAAAGTGGGAGTCGGAGAGACCCAGTACTTC.

The CDR3 protein is CASRKGGPTTYNEQFF. CDR3 nucleotide sequence: TGTGCCAGCAGAAAGGGGGGCCCCACGACTTACAATGAGCAGTTCTTC. The V call is TRBV12-3 or TRBV12-4, the J call TRBJ2-1; TRBD1 or TRBD2 may be the D gene (6 bases each). Deletions cut 6 bases from V and 4 bases from J, with 19 bases between. The CDR3 has 16 residues.

This sequence joins TRBV30 and TRBJ2-7; TRBD2 matches 7 bases. The V gene end was trimmed by 2 bases and the J gene end by 3 bases; junction bases not matched to a gene: 7. In germline, CDR1 is GTSNPN, CDR2 SVGIG (reference sequence). The CDR3 length is 14 residues. In DNA, the CDR3 is TGTGCCTGGAGTAAGCAGCGGGGTTTCTACGAGCAGTACTTC. Translating it yields CAWSKQRGFYEQYF.

In its sample, this clonotype was seen a few times. The chain employs TRBV20-1 and TRBJ1-6; D ambiguous. CDR1 and CDR2 from the germline V gene are DFQATT and SNEGSKA (reference sequence). This CDR3 region has 14 residues. Between the trimmed V and J ends, which lost 3 bases and 8 bases, there was a span of 14 bases. The DNA for the CDR3 is TGCAGTGCTAGTACCGGACGGGGTGATTCACCCCTCCACTTT. Translation: CSASTGRGDSPLHF.

This clonotype has only one observation. The V and J genes are TRBV20-1 and TRBJ2-7, with 12 bases identical to TRBD2. Per germline, CDR1 DFQATT and CDR2 SNEGSKA (reference sequence). The CDR3 loop spans 17 amino acids. The V and J ends lost 5 bases and 0 bases, in that order; junction bases with no gene match: 11. The DNA of the CDR3 is TGCAGTGCTTCCACTGGACTAGCGGGGACCCTCTCCTACGAGCAGTACTTC. This translates into CSASTGLAGTLSYEQYF.

This chain uses TRBV10-3 with TRBJ1-5; TRBD1 might be the D (5 bases). Trimming pared 2 bases from V and 8 bases from J, leaving 13 bases between. Germline V CDR1 and CDR2: ENHRY, SYGVKD. This CDR3 is 14 amino acids long. CDR3 sequence (DNA): TGTGCCATCAGTGAGAAAGGGGAAGGGGAGCCCCAGCATTTT. This sequence encodes CAISEKGEGEPQHF.

The chain uses TRBV5-1 and TRBJ2-3; 7 bases map to TRBD2. Germline V gene lookup returns CDR1 SGHRS and CDR2 YFSETQ. This CDR3 spans 14 amino acids. V shed 5 bases and J 1 base; nucleotides not matched to a gene: 4. The DNA for the CDR3 is TGCGCCAGCAGAGGACTAGTAGGCACAGATACGCAGTATTTT. Protein product: CASRGLVGTDTQYF.

This clonotype has just one count. The CDR3 DNA sequence: TGTGCCAGCTATCTTGAGGGCTTAAATGAGCAGTACTTC. Translating it yields CASYLEGLNEQYF. V usage is TRBV2 and J usage is TRBJ2-5; tentative D call: TRBD2 (5 bases). From germline, CDR1 is SNHLY and CDR2 FYNNEI. The V gene lost 8 bases and the J gene lost 11 bases, with 21 bases spanning the gap. CDR3 length: 13 residues.

This clonotype has just a few counts. The J gene is TRBJ2-1, the V gene TRBV20-1, with 12 bases lining up with TRBD2. The CDR3 has 17 residues. Losses at the gene ends were 0 bases for V and 8 bases for J; bases not matched to a gene: 11. Per germline, CDR1 DFQATT and CDR2 SNEGSKA (reference sequence). CDR3 region: CSARERGWTSGNDEQFF. The CDR3 DNA follows: TGCAGTGCTAGAGAGAGGGGTTGGACTAGCGGGAACGATGAGCAGTTCTTC.

The DNA for the CDR3 is TGTGCCATCAGTGAGTGGGACCGCGGTTTCAATCAGCCCCAGCATTTT. Translation gives CAISEWDRGFNQPQHF. This sequence joins TRBV10-3 and TRBJ1-5; weak D call: TRBD1 (5 bases). Germline V gene sequence: CDR1 ENHRY, CDR2 SYGVKD. The CDR3 runs 16 residues. V lost 1 base and J 3 bases, leaving 13 bases between the germline ends.

This clonotype has just a few counts. V gene TRBV10-2 combines with J gene TRBJ2-3, with 9 bases fitting TRBD2. CDR3 length: 17 residues. Germline V lookup: CDR1 WSHSY, CDR2 SAAADI. V dropped 6 bases and J dropped 0; count of bases not matched to a gene: 10. CDR3 in DNA: TGCGCCAGCAGACGGCTAGCGGGGTTCCCTAGCACAGATACGCAGTATTTT. Amino acid sequence: CASRRLAGFPSTDTQYF.

This clonotype was counted at least ten times. The chain combines TRBV5-1 with TRBJ2-7, with D hard to call. Germline CDR1 and CDR2: SGHRS and YFSETQ. The germline V and J ends were trimmed by 1 base and 2 bases, with 10 bases remaining between them. The CDR3 length is 14 residues. This CDR3 reads CASSLQLPPYEQYF. In DNA form, the CDR3 reads TGCGCCAGCAGCTTGCAGCTTCCACCCTACGAGCAGTACTTC.

The table lists this clonotype with a few counts. The chain is built from TRBV3-1 and TRBJ1-6; no firm D call. The ends were cut back, 1 base at V and 8 bases at J, with 12 bases in the middle. The germline CDR1 and CDR2 sequences are LGHDT and YNNKEL (reference sequence). This CDR3 region has 15 residues. The CDR3 DNA sequence: TGTGCCAGCAGCCAAGTAGAGCACGGCTATTCACCCCTCCACTTT. Its protein product is CASSQVEHGYSPLHF. Based on the CDR3 plus reference TRBV3-1 and TRBJ1-6, the full variable domain is DTAVSQTPKYLVTQMGNDKSIKCEQNLGHDTMYWYKQDSKKFLKIMFSYNNKELIINETVPNRFSPKSPDKAHLNLHINSLELGDSAVYFCASSQVEHGYSPLHFGNGTRLTVT.

This clonotype was seen a single time. The chain combines TRBV4-1 with TRBJ2-5; 13 positions agree with TRBD2. Germline lookup yields CDR1 MGHRA and CDR2 YSYEKL. V was clipped by 3 bases and J by 11 bases; unmatched bases: 15. The CDR3 totals 17 residues. The CDR3 region has the DNA TGCGCCAGCAGCCATCGTACCGGGACTAGCGGGGACAATGAGCAGTACTTC. Protein product: CASSHRTGTSGDNEQYF.

This clonotype was picked up a small number of times. The V call is TRBV28, the J call TRBJ2-3; D may correspond to TRBD1 or TRBD2 (5 bases each). V was pared by 5 bases and J by 6 bases, with 15 bases between. Germline CDR1 reads MDHEN; CDR2 reads SYDVKM. This CDR3 has 14 amino acids. The CDR3 is CASSLGTFRDTQYF. The CDR3 DNA reads TGTGCCAGCAGTCTTGGGACCTTCCGGGATACGCAGTATTTT.